This TCR beta chain was sequenced for a study of persistence of HIV-infected CD4 T cells. Cells were stimulated with overlapping HIV-1 Gag 15-mer peptides. CD40L/CD69 double-negative CD45RO-high memory CD4+ T cells were collected. PBMCs were depleted of CD8+ T cells before stimulation. For around 19 hours, CD8-depleted PBMCs received anti-CD28/CD49d costimulation, a CD40-blocking antibody and enfuvirtide. Sequencing used immunoSEQ version 4 in survey mode. Repertoires were generated with immunoSEQ multiplex PCR, while TCRdb's copy carries only in-frame clones and drops some. The sample holds over 30,000 clones, 82% seen once. As for this clone: Its target is not known.

The CDR3 sequence is 15 residues long. Trimming took off 4 bases at V and 4 bases at J, with 14 bases between the two ends. Germline values: CDR1 MNHEY, CDR2 SVGAGI. The study, taken as a whole, reports: CMV- and Gag-responding cells had lower TCRbeta richness than CD3/CD28-responding cells. Degenerate expanded CDR3beta sequences were enriched among CMV- and Gag-responding cells.

This clonotype was sampled from an adult with HIV. The donor label of this sample is uncertain. This material consisted of cultured CD4+ T cells from PBMCs, taken from a patient who received antiretroviral therapy. The chain recombines TRBV6-5 with TRBJ1-3; D is unresolved. DNA for the CDR3: TGTGCCAGCAGTTCTGGACCCGAAATCGGAAACACCATATATTTT. Translating it yields CASSSGPEIGNTIYF.